In its sample, the clone carrying this T cell receptor beta chain was seen a few times. Its target is unknown. The CDR3 loop spans 15 amino acids. Looked up from germline, CDR1 is KGHDR and CDR2 is SFDVKD. Trimming at V came to 3 bases and at J to 2 bases, leaving 5 bases not matched to a gene. Quantitative barcoded 5'-RACE was used to prepare TCR beta libraries. TCRdb recomputed calls from the 5' RACE reads with MiXCR, one row per CDR3 protein. The data contain approximately 150,000 distinct CDR3 sequences, around a tenth of them singletons. These data are taken from a study of CD8 T cells in ankylosing spondylitis. Broader study findings: Reports say disease-linked clones showed up significantly more in matched ankylosing spondylitis synovial fluid. Made up of eight highly homologous variants, a TCR beta motif appeared characteristic of ankylosing spondylitis blood.

This sequence joins TRBV24-1 and TRBJ2-7, with TRBD2 matching 8 bases. The source material was blood, either unsorted or a sorted T cell fraction (not recorded which). This sequence was found in a female donor with ankylosing spondylitis or in good health (not recorded which). CDR3 bases: TGTGCCACCAGTGATCCCCGGACTAGCCCCTACGAGCAGTACTTC. Translating gives CATSDPRTSPYEQYF.